This record looks at one TCR beta chain sequence and its context. This sample was taken from a study of blood T cell repertoires in COVID-19. As for the study in general: COVID-19 samples, acute and convalescent, were from the United States, Italy and Spain. PBMCs, B-cell-depleted T cells, or T cells provided the cDNA or gDNA that made up the material.

The cohort comprised adults aged about 18 to 100 years residing in approximately 25 US areas. Original processing methods: From reference gene primer amplification, estimates of nucleated cell counts were derived. Clones were read by immunoSEQ multiplex PCR, and TCRdb kept only the in-frame ones, dropping some. D and trimming were read from the DNA, whereas the V and J calls and clone size are those reported in that table. The data contain roughly 230,000 clones, about nine tenths of them seen just once; the ten biggest clones take up less than 4%. Germline CDR1 reads SEHNR; CDR2 reads FQNEAQ (reference sequence). This CDR3 region has 16 residues. V shed 5 bases and J 5 bases; nucleotides not matched to a gene: 12.

The rearrangement links TRBV7-9 to TRBJ2-7; 10 nucleotides line up with TRBD2. The clonotype originates from a woman in her 30s with acute COVID-19. The source material was PBMCs or T cells enriched from blood (not recorded which). DNA of the CDR3: TGTGCCAGCAGCACTGCTGGACTAGCGGAAAGTGACGAGCAGTACTTC. Its protein is CASSTAGLAESDEQYF.